The clone carrying this T cell receptor beta chain occurred a few times. Assignment of participants to cohorts was predicated upon participant-reported clinical history. Assay: immunoSEQ multiplex PCR; the TCRdb copy retains only in-frame clones and omits some. In the table there are fewer than 250,000 clones, 81% of which are singletons. This CDR3 region has 14 residues. Germline trimming cut 6 bases from V and 7 bases from J; bases unmatched to any gene: 9. Germline V lookup: CDR1 MDHEN, CDR2 SYDVKM. This record belongs to a study of blood T cell repertoires in COVID-19. Study details: From T cells, B-cell-depleted T cells, or PBMCs came the material, which was cDNA or gDNA.

The clonotype originates from a woman aged 45-60 years with acute COVID-19. The sequencing sample was made of PBMCs or T cells enriched from blood (not recorded which). The genes are TRBV28 and TRBJ1-2; 9 bases line up with TRBD1. CDR3 protein: CASREQGALFGYTF. In DNA, the CDR3 is TGTGCCAGCAGAGAACAGGGGGCGCTTTTTGGCTACACCTTC.